This T cell receptor (beta chain) is from a study of T-cell reconstitution after alpha-beta-depleted transplantation in children. This clonotype was picked up a small number of times. Unique molecular identifiers were incorporated into the prepared TCRbeta library. TCRdb used MiXCR to reprocess the PCR reads, holding one entry per CDR3 protein. The repertoire holds about 540,000 distinct CDR3 sequences, with approximately 20% as singletons. The CDR3 loop spans 15 amino acids. The germline CDR1 and CDR2 sequences are MNHNS and SASEGT. With V trimmed by 4 bases and J by 4 bases, 9 bases remained unmatched.

The chain employs TRBV6-1 and TRBJ2-7, with 8 positions matching TRBD2. The TCR was taken from a human donor who donated a stem cell graft to a child with acute lymphoblastic leukemia. Here the sequenced sample was PBMCs from the stem cell graft donor, taken from the stem cell graft. CDR3 coding DNA: TGTGCCAGCAGTGCCCAATCCCGCGGGGGGTACGAGCAGTACTTC. Translated, it gives CASSAQSRGGYEQYF.